Given below is one T cell receptor beta chain in context. Its target is unknown. This sample is drawn from a study of OX40 agonist ivuxolimab in advanced cancers. Overall study: Patients achieving partial responses numbered three: one hepatocellular carcinoma case and two cutaneous melanoma cases. Study outcomes and limitations: Some nonresponders also had low normalized T-cell clonal expansion. Relatively little clonal expansion, among the lowest observed, appeared in partial responders at 0.1-3.0 mg/kg.

The germline gives CDR1 SGHDT, CDR2 YYEEEE. The V end was cut by 2 bases, the J end by 7 bases, with 6 bases between. The CDR3 is made up of 11 amino acids. The table came from immunoSEQ multiplex PCR; TCRdb's copy has only in-frame clones and leaves some out. Here the sample spans about 64,000 clones, around 89% being singletons. This rearrangement joins TRBV5-6 to TRBJ2-5; no clear D gene. This receptor was identified in an adult with an advanced solid tumor such as melanoma, head and neck, liver or kidney cancer. This specimen was CD4+ or CD8+ T cells sorted from blood, taken in a trial of the OX40 agonist ivuxolimab. The CDR3 is CASSLQRTQYF. Here the CDR3 DNA reads TGTGCCAGCAGCTTACAGCGGACCCAGTACTTC.